These 25 T cell receptor beta chains were sequenced from one sample in a study of T cells in Graves' hyperthyroidism and ophthalmopathy. Regions amplified from RNA transcripts were the TCR beta CDR3 regions. TCR CDR3 underwent first-round RT-PCR with the HTBI primer set. TCRdb ran MiXCR on the multiplex PCR reads and lists one entry per CDR3 protein. Among under 350,000 distinct CDR3 sequences, around a sixth were seen once, and the ten largest hold around 47%. Sequencing input: blood. The receptors were gathered from a woman aged 50 to 60 with Graves' hyperthyroidism.

This clonotype was recorded many times. This chain links TRBV2 with TRBJ2-5; D tentatively fits TRBD1 or TRBD2 (6 bases each). The germline V and J ends were trimmed by 6 bases and 2 bases, with 16 bases remaining between them. The CDR3 totals 15 residues. Germline V CDR1 and CDR2: SNHLY, FYNNEI. CDR3 nucleotides: TGTGCCAGCAGCCCCGAGGGGGGCCGGCAAGAGACCCAGTACTTC. It codes for CASSPEGGRQETQYF.

The chain links TRBV6-5 to TRBJ2-7, with no clear D. This CDR3 spans 15 amino acids. Germline values: CDR1 MNHEY, CDR2 SVGAGI. Between the trimmed V and J ends, which lost 0 bases and 6 bases, there was a span of 15 bases. The DNA of the CDR3 is TGTGCCAGCAGTTACTCTCCCTTGACCTCGCGCGAGCAGTACTTC. It is translated as CASSYSPLTSREQYF.

This clonotype was detected a few times. V is TRBV28 and J is TRBJ2-4; 7 bases line up with TRBD1. Germline V lookup: CDR1 MDHEN, CDR2 SYDVKM. Trimming cost V 6 bases and J 1 base; bases outside gene matches: 9. There are 16 residues in the CDR3. The CDR3 region is CASSPDRASAKNIQYF. The CDR3 region has the DNA TGTGCCAGCAGCCCTGACAGGGCTAGCGCCAAAAACATTCAGTACTTC.

This clonotype was seen repeatedly, ten times or more. V gene TRBV6-1 combines with J gene TRBJ1-1; D ambiguous. Trimming pared 5 bases from V and 6 bases from J, leaving 7 bases between. This CDR3 contains 11 residues. Germline V gene lookup returns CDR1 MNHNS and CDR2 SASEGT. In DNA form, the CDR3 reads TGTGCCAGCAGTTACGGGCCTGAAGCTTTCTTT. Its protein is CASSYGPEAFF.

In the case of this clonotype: An end of the junction does not agree with germline; a read error may underlie this. The rearrangement uses TRBV3-1 and TRBJ1-2; D not resolved. The CDR3 totals 13 residues. Germline CDR1 is LGHDT and CDR2 is YNNKEL (reference sequence). In nucleotides, the CDR3 is TGTGCCCGCAGCCATCAGATTAACTATGGCTACACCTTC. Amino acids: CARSHQINYGYTF.

This rearrangement joins TRBV29-1 to TRBJ1-4; a possible D gene is TRBD1 (5 bases). The CDR3 runs to 13 residues. Germline V lookup: CDR1 SQVTM, CDR2 ANQGSEA. The V and J ends lost 6 bases and 7 bases respectively, with 15 bases between them. CDR3 sequence reads: CSVAPRGSEKLFF. For the CDR3, the DNA is TGCAGCGTCGCCCCCCGGGGCAGTGAAAAACTGTTTTTT. Combining the CDR3 with reference TRBV29-1 and TRBJ1-4 gives the whole variable domain SAVISQKPSRDICQRGTSLTIQCQVDSQVTMMFWYRQQPGQSLTLIATANQGSEATYESGFVIDKFPISRPNLTFSTLTVSNMSPEDSSIYLCSVAPRGSEKLFFGSGTQLSVL.

This clonotype was seen ten or more times. The chain combines TRBV2 with TRBJ1-1; D might be TRBD1 (5 bases). The CDR3 extends over 15 amino acids. Germline CDR1 SNHLY, CDR2 FYNNEI. V was trimmed by 8 bases and J by 5 bases, leaving 21 bases between them. The CDR3 DNA reads TGTGCCAGCGCTAGAGGGGTGAAGCGAGGAACTGAAGCTTTCTTT. Translating gives CASARGVKRGTEAFF.

The J gene is TRBJ2-1, the V gene TRBV28; TRBD2 is a possible D gene (5 bases). CDR1 is MDHEN and CDR2 is SYDVKM in the germline V gene. This CDR3 contains 16 residues. V shed 4 bases and J shed 2 bases, with 15 bases lying between them. CDR3 DNA sequence: TGTGCCAGCAGTTCTTCAGCGGTTACGACCTACAATGAGCAGTTCTTC. Its protein product is CASSSSAVTTYNEQFF. Using reference TRBV28 and TRBJ2-1 for the parts outside the CDR3, the full variable domain is DVKVTQSSRYLVKRTGEKVFLECVQDMDHENMFWYRQDPGLGLRLIYFSYDVKMKEKGDIPEGYSVSREKKERFSLILESASTNQTSMYLCASSSSAVTTYNEQFFGPGTRLTVL.

This clonotype was recorded a few times. This sequence joins TRBV28 and TRBJ1-4; D is ambiguous. The CDR3 contains 12 residues. Trimming took 8 bases from V and 0 from J, leaving 4 bases between them. Germline CDR1 MDHEN, CDR2 SYDVKM. The CDR3 nucleotides read TGTGCCAGCGGCTCAACTAATGAAAAACTGTTTTTT. Its protein product is CASGSTNEKLFF.

This clonotype showed up many times. The chain combines TRBV30 with TRBJ2-5; D is possibly TRBD1 (5 bases). V was pared by 4 bases and J by 2 bases, with 11 bases between. The CDR3 has 13 amino acids. Germline lookup yields CDR1 GTSNPN and CDR2 SVGIG (reference sequence). This CDR3 is CAWTPTVQETQYF. The DNA of the CDR3 is TGTGCCTGGACACCGACAGTGCAAGAGACCCAGTACTTC.

The CDR3 nucleotides read TGTGCCAGCAGCCAAGCCGGGACTTATACCGAAGCTTTCTTT. Translated: CASSQAGTYTEAFF. This rearrangement joins TRBV3-1 to TRBJ1-1; D possibly corresponds to TRBD1 (5 bases). CDR1 LGHDT and CDR2 YNNKEL come from the germline V gene (reference sequence). The CDR3 is 14 residues long. Between the trimmed V and J ends, which lost 1 base and 8 bases, there was a span of 14 bases.

This clonotype was detected a few times. V gene TRBV6-5 combines with J gene TRBJ2-2, with D hard to call. Germline V gene sequence: CDR1 MNHEY, CDR2 SVGAGI. The ends were cut back, 6 bases at V and 0 bases at J, with 5 bases in the middle. This CDR3 region has 13 residues. CDR3 coding DNA: TGTGCCAGCAGACACTCGAACACCGGGGAGCTGTTTTTT. Protein product: CASRHSNTGELFF.

This clonotype was counted ten times or more. The V gene is TRBV20-1, the J gene TRBJ2-7; tentatively, D is TRBD2 (5 bases). The V gene's germline CDR1 is DFQATT and CDR2 SNEGSKA (reference sequence). The germline V and J ends were trimmed by 0 bases and 3 bases, with 18 bases remaining between them. The CDR3 covers 16 residues. As DNA, the CDR3 is TGCAGTGCTAGAGATGAGGGCGGGCAGGAATTCTACGAGCAGTACTTC. This gives the protein CSARDEGGQEFYEQYF.

This clonotype was detected ten times or more. The chain combines TRBV2 with TRBJ2-1; TRBD2 matches 8 bases. The CDR3 consists of 15 residues. Per germline, CDR1 SNHLY and CDR2 FYNNEI. Trimming removed 4 bases from V and 3 bases from J; junction bases left unmatched: 5. CDR3 nucleotide sequence: TGTGCCAGCAGTGCCGGGCTAGCGGGCTACAATGAGCAGTTCTTC. This encodes CASSAGLAGYNEQFF.

The table lists this clonotype with many counts. The CDR3 sequence: CASSQGSSGTTDTQYF. CDR3 coding DNA: TGTGCCAGCAGCCAAGGCTCTAGCGGGACCACAGATACGCAGTATTTT. The rearrangement links TRBV14 to TRBJ2-3, with TRBD2 matching over 9 bases. With V trimmed by 1 base and J by 2 bases, 4 bases remained unmatched. The CDR3 has 16 amino acids. Germline-derived CDR1 and CDR2 are SGHDN and FVKESK.

This clonotype was recorded many times. J is TRBJ2-3 and V is TRBV28, with D maybe TRBD1 (7 bases). Per the germline V gene, CDR1 is MDHEN and CDR2 is SYDVKM. The CDR3 contains 15 residues. V was trimmed by 3 bases and J by 2 bases, leaving 12 bases between them. DNA for the CDR3: TGTGCCAGCAGTTTTGCGGGACAGCTCACAGATACGCAGTATTTT. Protein sequence: CASSFAGQLTDTQYF.

Only a few counts were recorded for this clonotype. The V and J genes are TRBV11-2 and TRBJ2-2, with D unclear. CDR3 length: 15 residues. V lost 8 bases to trimming and J lost 2 bases, with 15 bases between them. Germline V CDR1 and CDR2: SGHAT, FQNNGV. The CDR3 sequence is CASRPVKANTGELFF. DNA of the CDR3: TGTGCCAGCCGCCCCGTCAAAGCTAACACCGGGGAGCTGTTTTTT.

This clonotype has only one observation. This may be a read error: a much more frequent sequence differs by one nucleotide. The chain links TRBV28 to TRBJ1-5; tentatively, D is TRBD1 (6 bases). This CDR3 region has 14 residues. V was pared by 7 bases and J by 3 bases, with 13 bases between. Germline V gene sequence: CDR1 MDHEN, CDR2 SYDVKM. This chain's CDR3 is CASMSGGPNQPQHF. For the CDR3, the DNA is TGTGCCAGCATGTCGGGGGGGCCCAATCAGCCCCAGCATTTT.

The table lists this clonotype with many counts. J is TRBJ2-7 and V is TRBV2, with D unresolved. The ends were cut back, 3 bases at V and 4 bases at J, with 16 bases in the middle. This CDR3 contains 15 residues. The germline V gene has CDR1 SNHLY and CDR2 FYNNEI. CDR3 DNA sequence: TGTGCCAGCAGTGATGCCGGCAGTTCATTATACGAGCAGTACGTC. It codes for CASSDAGSSLYEQYV.

This clonotype was observed a few times. The V and J genes are TRBV19 and TRBJ1-2, with 11 bases aligning to TRBD1. Germline loops: CDR1 LNHDA, CDR2 SQIVND (reference sequence). J lost 4 bases, V lost 8 bases, and 12 bases had no gene match. The CDR3 runs 16 residues. The CDR3 region is CASSKTLGTGGYGYTF. The CDR3 DNA is TGTGCCAGTTCTAAAACCCTCGGGACAGGGGGCTATGGCTACACCTTC.

This sequence joins TRBV28 and TRBJ1-1, with D uncertain. Looked up from germline, CDR1 is MDHEN and CDR2 is SYDVKM. CDR3 length equals 13 residues. With 8 bases removed from V and 4 bases from J, the gap between germline ends came to 14 bases. The chain's CDR3 is CASLPAETTEAFF. For the CDR3, the DNA is TGTGCCAGCCTGCCCGCCGAAACCACTGAAGCTTTCTTT. The full variable domain, with the rest looked up from reference TRBV28 and TRBJ1-1, is DVKVTQSSRYLVKRTGEKVFLECVQDMDHENMFWYRQDPGLGLRLIYFSYDVKMKEKGDIPEGYSVSREKKERFSLILESASTNQTSMYLCASLPAETTEAFFGQGTRLTVV.

Concerning this clonotype itself: A read error is possible here, since a much larger clone lies one base away. This sequence joins TRBV18 and TRBJ1-3; D gene uncertain. V was shortened by 3 bases and J by 4 bases, with 16 bases between the two germline ends. The CDR3 spans 16 residues. Germline V CDR1 and CDR2: KGHSH, LQKENI. CDR3 sequence (DNA): TGTGCCAGCTCACCGCAAAAAGACACGGAGGGAAACACCATATATTTT. Encoded protein: CASSPQKDTEGNTIYF.

The gene calls are TRBV20-1 and TRBJ1-1, with a tentative D call TRBD1 (5 bases). The ends were cut back, 1 base at V and 12 bases at J, with 12 bases in the middle. Germline CDR1 and CDR2: DFQATT and SNEGSKA (reference sequence). This CDR3 is 11 amino acids long. Here the CDR3 DNA reads TGCAGTGCTAGAGGACACCAGGGACCTTTCTTT. Translated, it gives CSARGHQGPFF.

The table lists this clonotype with many counts. V is TRBV3-1 and J is TRBJ2-5; 9 bases agree with TRBD1. Unmatched junction bases numbered 1, after V lost 4 bases and J lost 4 bases. The length of the CDR3 is 13 residues. Germline CDR1 reads LGHDT; CDR2 reads YNNKEL (reference sequence). CDR3 coding DNA: TGTGCCAGCAGCCCGACAGGGGGAGAGACCCAGTACTTC. Its protein product is CASSPTGGETQYF.

This clonotype was seen many times. V is TRBV20-1 and J is TRBJ2-1; 11 bases fit TRBD2. Germline trimming cut 0 bases from V and 0 bases from J; bases unmatched to any gene: 7. The germline CDR1 and CDR2 sequences are DFQATT and SNEGSKA (reference sequence). The CDR3 contains 18 residues. DNA of the CDR3: TGCAGTGCTAGAGATGGGACTAGCGGCGATAGCTCCTACAATGAGCAGTTCTTC. This translates into CSARDGTSGDSSYNEQFF.